This TCR beta chain came from a study of T cell responses to AZD1222 COVID-19 vaccine. Study details: Pooled in the analysis were second doses at about 4 or about 12 weeks.

With 5 bases clipped from V and 5 bases from J, the junction kept 5 bases outside the gene matches. The CDR3 length is 13 residues. Germline V CDR1 and CDR2: MDHEN, SYDVKM. Here immunoSEQ multiplex PCR was the method, and the copy in TCRdb shows in-frame clones only, minus some. The table has around 95,000 clones, 85% to 95% seen once. Study outcomes and limitations: Reportedly, close to half of spike-specific TCRs are directed against unmutated variant regions.

On this clone itself: Its antigen is undetermined.

V gene TRBV28 combines with J gene TRBJ1-1; 7 nucleotides match TRBD1. The source material was peripheral blood, sampled on day 0 of AZD1222 vaccination. This receptor was identified in an adult in good health. The CDR3 DNA reads as TGTGCCAGCAGTAGGCCAGGGGGGACTGAAGCTTTCTTT. Amino acids: CASSRPGGTEAFF.